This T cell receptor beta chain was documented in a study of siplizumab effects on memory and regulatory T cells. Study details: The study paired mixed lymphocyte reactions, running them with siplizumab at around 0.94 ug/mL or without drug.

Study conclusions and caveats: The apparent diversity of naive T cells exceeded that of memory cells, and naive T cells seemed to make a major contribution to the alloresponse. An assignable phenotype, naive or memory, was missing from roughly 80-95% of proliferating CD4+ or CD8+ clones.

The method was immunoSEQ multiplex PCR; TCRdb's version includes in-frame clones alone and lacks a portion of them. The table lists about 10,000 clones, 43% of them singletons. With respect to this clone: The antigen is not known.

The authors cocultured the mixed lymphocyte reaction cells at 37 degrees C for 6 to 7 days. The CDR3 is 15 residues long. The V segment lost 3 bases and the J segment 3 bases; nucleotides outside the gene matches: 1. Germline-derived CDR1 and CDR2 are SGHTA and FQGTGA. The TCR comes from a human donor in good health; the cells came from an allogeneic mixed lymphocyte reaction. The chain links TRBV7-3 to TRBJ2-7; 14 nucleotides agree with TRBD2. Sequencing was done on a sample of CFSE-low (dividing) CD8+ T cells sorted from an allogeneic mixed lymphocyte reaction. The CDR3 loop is CASSFGLAGGYEQYF. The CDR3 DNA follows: TGTGCCAGCAGCTTTGGACTAGCGGGGGGCTACGAGCAGTACTTC.